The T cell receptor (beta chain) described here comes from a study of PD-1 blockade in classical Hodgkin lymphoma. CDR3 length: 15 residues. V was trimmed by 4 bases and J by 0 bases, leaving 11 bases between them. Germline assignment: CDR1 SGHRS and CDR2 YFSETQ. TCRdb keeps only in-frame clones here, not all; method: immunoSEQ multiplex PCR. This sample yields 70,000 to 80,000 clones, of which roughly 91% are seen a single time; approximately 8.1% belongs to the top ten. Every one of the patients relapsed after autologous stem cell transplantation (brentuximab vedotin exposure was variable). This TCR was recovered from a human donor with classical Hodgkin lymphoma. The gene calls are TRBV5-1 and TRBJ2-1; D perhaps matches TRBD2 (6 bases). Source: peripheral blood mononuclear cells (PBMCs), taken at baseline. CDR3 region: CASSPGDSSYNEQFF. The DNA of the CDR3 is TGCGCCAGCAGCCCCGGGGACTCCTCCTACAATGAGCAGTTCTTC.